A single T cell receptor beta chain is shown here with its context. Sequencing used immunoSEQ multiplex PCR; TCRdb keeps in-frame clones, though not all of them. The table has around 29,000 clones, 65% to 80% seen once. The CDR3 extends over 15 amino acids. CDR1 and CDR2 (germline): MNHEY, SMNVEV (reference sequence). The V gene end was trimmed by 6 bases and the J gene end by 7 bases; junction bases not matched to a gene: 10. The source of the sample is a study of STAT5B mutations in CD4+ large granular lymphocyte leukemia. Overall study context: Healthy donors showed HLA-associated enrichment of the CDR3 'QG' motif.

Controls came from buffy coats of healthy blood donors. Sequencing was performed on CD4+ T cells from blood buffy coats. The chain has TRBV27 and TRBJ2-2, with TRBD1 matching 8 bases. The sequence derives from a human donor in good health. The CDR3 DNA sequence: TGTGCCAGCAGCCTAAGACAGGGGTCAAACGGGGAGCTGTTTTTT. The encoded protein is CASSLRQGSNGELFF.